These 24 T cell receptor beta chains were sequenced from one sample in a study of T cells after yellow fever vaccination (dated by TCRdb to between 2018 and 2021). Libraries were built with 5' RACE. Sequencing took place on an Illumina HiSeq 2500. Using fastp trimming at Q25 and MiXCR clonotype assembly, TCRdb reanalyzed the public sequencing data and kept in-frame beta chains. Identical CDR3 proteins give one entry, which carries the most common genes and DNA. Within this sample are 500,000 to 550,000 distinct CDR3 sequences, with about a fifth of them counted one time only. The ten biggest clones cover 15% to 20% of the sample. The meaning of the sample's treatment or condition label: live attenuated yellow fever vaccine strain. Sample: PBMCs, taken less than 25 days after the first yellow fever vaccination. These receptors came from a man aged 18-30 years who received the YFV17D yellow fever vaccine.

A few counts support this clonotype. The V gene is TRBV20-1, the J gene TRBJ2-1; TRBD1 might be the D (5 bases). The length of the CDR3 is 13 residues. Germline loops: CDR1 DFQATT, CDR2 SNEGSKA (reference sequence). Trimming pared 6 bases from V and 6 bases from J, leaving 15 bases between. CDR3 DNA sequence: TGCAGTGCCAGCCGCTGGACATCCAATGAGCAGTTCTTC. Its translation is CSASRWTSNEQFF.

J is TRBJ1-3 and V is TRBV16; TRBD1 aligns across 7 bases. The CDR3 loop spans 23 amino acids. V gave up 0 bases and J gave up 9 bases; unmatched junction bases: 32. CDR1 is KGHSY and CDR2 is FQNENV in the germline V gene. For the CDR3, the DNA is TGTGCCAGCAGCCAATCTCCAATCGCGGGGCGACAGGGACAACTCTCTGGAAACACCACCATATATTTT. This sequence encodes CASSQSPIAGRQGQLSGNTTIYF.

The chain combines TRBV6-5 with TRBJ2-7; D may correspond to TRBD1 or TRBD2 (6 bases each). V was clipped by 6 bases and J by 2 bases, with 26 bases between them. This CDR3 is 18 amino acids long. The germline V gene has CDR1 MNHEY and CDR2 SVGAGI. DNA of the CDR3: TGTGCCAGCAGGTACCTTGACGGAGGGGGGACCTTGCCCTACGAGCAGTACGTC. This gives the protein CASRYLDGGGTLPYEQYV.

The V call is TRBV7-2, the J call TRBJ2-4; perhaps TRBD2 as D (6 bases). Per germline, CDR1 SGHTA and CDR2 FQGNSA. This CDR3 is built from 15 residues. The V and J ends lost 5 bases and 8 bases respectively, with 19 bases between them. Written as DNA, the CDR3 is TGTGCCAGCAGCCTCGGGACTTCCACCGCATACATTCAGTACTTC. It specifies CASSLGTSTAYIQYF. Based on the CDR3 plus reference TRBV7-2 and TRBJ2-4, the full variable domain is GAGVSQSPSNKVTEKGKDVELRCDPISGHTALYWYRQSLGQGLEFLIYFQGNSAPDKSGLPSDRFSAERTGGSVSTLTIQRTQQEDSAVYLCASSLGTSTAYIQYFGAGTRLSVL.

The chain carries TRBV12-3 or TRBV12-4 and TRBJ2-1, with D tentatively TRBD2 (5 bases). V was clipped by 3 bases and J by 2 bases, with 14 bases between them. This CDR3 spans 16 amino acids. CDR3 loop: CASSLNGNAAYNEQFF. Here the CDR3 DNA reads TGTGCCAGCAGTTTGAACGGGAATGCTGCCTACAATGAGCAGTTCTTC.

This clonotype has just a few counts. Germline is not matched at one junction end, which may reflect a read error. The V call is TRBV7-9, the J call TRBJ2-3; 11 bases map to TRBD1. Germline V gene sequence: CDR1 SEHNR, CDR2 FQNEAQ (reference sequence). The CDR3 extends over 16 amino acids. The CDR3 DNA reads as TGTGCCAGCACCTTAAACGGACAGGGGGCCGCGGATACGCAGTATTTT. Translating gives CASTLNGQGAADTQYF.

This clonotype came up a few times. The J gene is TRBJ2-1, the V gene TRBV6-2 or TRBV6-3; D call uncertain. Trimming took off 4 bases at V and 7 bases at J, with 11 bases between the two ends. This CDR3 contains 13 residues. Germline CDR1 MNHEY, CDR2 SVGEGT. This CDR3 is CASSFSLQNEQFF. The DNA of the CDR3 is TGTGCCAGCAGTTTTTCACTCCAGAATGAGCAGTTCTTC.

This clonotype has more than one count but fewer than ten. V usage is TRBV4-3 and J usage is TRBJ1-4, with D uncertain. Germline V gene lookup returns CDR1 LGHNA and CDR2 YSLEER. This CDR3 spans 14 amino acids. Between the trimmed V and J ends, which lost 1 base and 8 bases, there was a span of 11 bases. CDR3 region: CASSQVSRNEKLFF. For the CDR3, the DNA is TGCGCCAGCAGCCAAGTGTCGAGAAACGAAAAACTGTTTTTT.

The chain has TRBV9 and TRBJ2-2; D is undetermined. The ends were cut back, 3 bases at V and 4 bases at J, with 13 bases in the middle. Germline V CDR1 and CDR2: SGDLS, YYNGEE. The CDR3 is made up of 15 amino acids. The CDR3 region is CASSERADGTGELFF. The CDR3 DNA is TGTGCCAGCAGCGAACGGGCCGATGGCACCGGGGAGCTGTTTTTT. Variable domain in full (rest from reference TRBV9 and TRBJ2-2): DSGVTQTPKHLITATGQRVTLRCSPRSGDLSVYWYQQSLDQGLQFLIQYYNGEERAKGNILERFSAQQFPDLHSELNLSSLELGDSALYFCASSERADGTGELFFGEGSRLTVL.

The gene calls are TRBV4-3 and TRBJ2-2, with 7 bases aligning to TRBD1. V gave up 0 bases and J gave up 7 bases; unmatched junction bases: 8. The CDR3 is 16 residues long. CDR1 is LGHNA and CDR2 is YSLEER in the germline V gene. CDR3 residues: CASSQDRTGGHGELFF. The DNA of the CDR3 is TGCGCCAGCAGCCAAGATAGGACAGGTGGTCACGGGGAGCTGTTTTTT.

The chain links TRBV7-8 to TRBJ2-1; no reliable D call. The CDR3 is 13 amino acids. Between the trimmed V and J ends, which lost 7 bases and 0 bases, there was a span of 7 bases. Germline V gene sequence: CDR1 SGHVS, CDR2 FQNEAQ. In DNA, the CDR3 is TGTGCCAGCAACCGAGACTCCTACAATGAGCAGTTCTTC. Translating gives CASNRDSYNEQFF.

A few counts support this clonotype. The chain employs TRBV20-1 and TRBJ2-1; D is ambiguous. The CDR3 sequence is 14 residues long. Germline CDR1 and CDR2: DFQATT and SNEGSKA (reference sequence). Trimming pared 3 bases from V and 5 bases from J, leaving 14 bases between. The CDR3 DNA reads as TGCAGTGCTAGTCGGTGGCGCGGAAACAATGAGCAGTTCTTC. Its translation: CSASRWRGNNEQFF.

This sequence joins TRBV7-9 and TRBJ1-1; 9 bases agree with TRBD1. Germline-derived CDR1 and CDR2 are SEHNR and FQNEAQ (reference sequence). The CDR3 covers 12 residues. With V trimmed by 11 bases and J by 1 base, 2 bases remained unmatched. Written as DNA, the CDR3 is TGTGCCGTACAGGGGGCGAACACTGAAGCTTTCTTT. It yields the protein CAVQGANTEAFF.

The chain couples TRBV19 to TRBJ2-1; D gene uncertain. Trimming cost V 6 bases and J 3 bases, with 9 bases left between them. The CDR3 contains 13 residues. CDR1 and CDR2 (germline): LNHDA, SQIVND (reference sequence). The CDR3 loop is CASRSRNYNEQFF. In DNA form, the CDR3 reads TGTGCCAGTAGGTCGAGAAACTACAATGAGCAGTTCTTC.

This chain links TRBV20-1 with TRBJ2-2, with 8 nucleotides matching TRBD1. The germline V gene encodes CDR1 DFQATT and CDR2 SNEGSKA (reference sequence). CDR3 length equals 14 residues. The junction had 7 bases not matched to a gene; V was cut back by 5 bases and J by 5 bases. In DNA form, the CDR3 reads TGCAGTGCTCCACGGACAGGGAGAACCGGGGAGCTGTTTTTT. It encodes CSAPRTGRTGELFF.

This chain joins TRBV4-3 and TRBJ2-2; 10 bases map to TRBD1. The CDR3 is made up of 18 amino acids. After removal of 4 bases from V and 5 bases from J, the junction contained 13 bases not matched to a gene. Germline CDR1 and CDR2: LGHNA and YSLEER. The CDR3 sequence: CASSPIYSTGGRTGELFF. The CDR3 region has the DNA TGCGCCAGCAGCCCCATTTACTCGACAGGGGGCAGAACCGGGGAGCTGTTTTTT.

This clonotype showed up just a few times. This chain uses TRBV12-5 with TRBJ2-5; 10 bases line up with TRBD2. V gave up 0 bases and J gave up 7 bases; unmatched junction bases: 8. The CDR3 consists of 16 residues. Germline loops: CDR1 LGHNT, CDR2 FRNRAP. CDR3 sequence (DNA): TGTGCTAGTGGTTTGGTACTGAGCGGGGGGGTTGCGACCCAGTACTTC. It is translated as CASGLVLSGGVATQYF.

This clonotype was counted a few times. The genes are TRBV4-3 and TRBJ2-5, with D maybe TRBD2 (5 bases). This CDR3 has 16 amino acids. Trimming removed 3 bases at V and 5 bases at J, with 19 bases between. Germline V gene lookup returns CDR1 LGHNA and CDR2 YSLEER. CDR3 loop: CASSQVVAVTGETQYF. CDR3 sequence (DNA): TGCGCCAGCAGCCAGGTTGTGGCGGTAACGGGGGAGACCCAGTACTTC.

This clonotype has at least ten counts. This chain links TRBV20-1 with TRBJ2-3; 12 bases are shared with TRBD2. CDR1 DFQATT and CDR2 SNEGSKA come from the germline V gene (reference sequence). After removal of 5 bases from V and 4 bases from J, the junction contained 4 bases not matched to a gene. This CDR3 has 14 amino acids. The CDR3, as DNA: TGCAGTGCTCCTAGCGGGGGGGCCTCAGATACGCAGTATTTT. It yields the protein CSAPSGGASDTQYF.

J is TRBJ1-6 and V is TRBV6-5, with D uncertain. CDR3 length equals 12 residues. V was clipped by 4 bases and J by 8 bases, with 6 bases between them. CDR1 and CDR2 (germline): MNHEY, SVGAGI. The CDR3 protein is CASSFLDSPLHF. As DNA, the CDR3 is TGTGCCAGCAGTTTCCTAGATTCACCCCTCCACTTT.

The chain employs TRBV4-1 and TRBJ1-2; 7 bases match TRBD1. Trimming removed 3 bases from V and 5 bases from J; junction bases left unmatched: 6. The CDR3 runs to 14 residues. Looked up from germline, CDR1 is MGHRA and CDR2 is YSYEKL. CDR3 nucleotides: TGCGCCAGCAGCCACGTGGGACAGACGTATGGCTACACCTTC. Translation gives CASSHVGQTYGYTF.

The chain recombines TRBV7-8 with TRBJ2-3; 14 bases match TRBD2. The CDR3 sequence is 16 residues long. J was trimmed by 10 bases and V by 4 bases; bases with no gene match: 10. Per germline, CDR1 SGHVS and CDR2 FQNEAQ. CDR3 region: CASSSGTSGGLSSQYF. CDR3 bases: TGTGCCAGCAGCTCCGGGACTAGCGGGGGCCTGAGTTCGCAGTATTTT.

This clonotype was observed a few times. This rearrangement joins TRBV18 to TRBJ1-1; possible D gene TRBD1, 5 bases. The V end lost 6 bases, the J end lost 5 bases, and 16 bases lay between the germline ends. The CDR3 spans 14 residues. The germline V gene encodes CDR1 KGHSH and CDR2 LQKENI. CDR3 protein: CASSIREGRTEAFF. The CDR3 DNA sequence: TGTGCCAGCTCTATCAGGGAAGGAAGGACTGAAGCTTTCTTT.

A few counts support this clonotype. One junction end does not reproduce the germline sequence, and a read error may be involved. The chain has TRBV5-4 and TRBJ2-5; D might be TRBD1 or TRBD2, each matching 5 bases. CDR3 length equals 15 residues. Germline-derived CDR1 and CDR2 are SGHNT and YYREEE (reference sequence). This CDR3 is CASSLVGVKQETQYF. CDR3 DNA: TGTGCCAGCAGTTTGGTGGGGGTAAAGCAAGAGACCCAGTACTTC.